This entry describes one T cell receptor (beta chain). Its cognate antigen is unknown. This CDR3 comprises 15 residues. The germline V gene encodes CDR1 MNHNY and CDR2 SVGAGI (reference sequence). The V and J ends lost 6 bases and 7 bases respectively, with 19 bases between them. Method: immunoSEQ multiplex PCR; TCRdb's copy keeps in-frame clones and lacks some. The sample records about 94,000 clones, roughly nine tenths being singletons. The time point: week 47, end of study. Each dose delivered 300 ug of mutant IDH1 20-mer peptide subcutaneously with imiquimod. The sample originates from a study of a mutant IDH1 vaccine in newly diagnosed glioma. For the study at large: Patients were started on vaccination 4-6 weeks after radiotherapy alone, or with temozolomide cycles. Among treated patients, around 60% were male and roughly 38% female, and mean age was about 40 years. Those enrolled had earlier been treated with radiotherapy, temozolomide, or both, mostly both.

Material: PBMCs, obtained from a glioma patient whose treatment included an IDH1 peptide vaccine. This chain uses TRBV6-6 with TRBJ1-5; D is perhaps TRBD1 (5 bases). The TCR sequence derives from a woman aged 45-60 years with glioma. The CDR3 DNA follows: TGTGCCAGCAGCCCCTCACTTATAAGGGACCAGCCCCAGCATTTT. Its translation is CASSPSLIRDQPQHF.